These T cell receptor beta chains were read from a single sample in a study of T cell responses to AZD1222 COVID-19 vaccine. Only in-frame clones appear in the TCRdb table, and some are missing; sequencing was by immunoSEQ multiplex PCR. Of about 110,000 clones in the sample, around 90% were seen once. This specimen consisted of peripheral blood, obtained on day 0 of AZD1222 vaccination. The receptors originated from an adult in good health. The CDR3 runs from the conserved cysteine through the conserved F or W. The D gene is left open where the match is weak. Size values are once, few and many counts, or a class for expanded clones, and some rows have none.

CDR3nt	CDR3aa	abundance	v_gene	j_gene	d_gene
TGTGCCAGCAGTTCCACTAGCGGGAGTGGGGAGCAGTACTTC	CASSSTSGSGEQYF	-	TRBV27	TRBJ2-7	TRBD2
TGTGCCAGCAGTATCGAGGCTAGCGGGAGTCATGAGCAGTTCTTC	CASSIEASGSHEQFF	-	TRBV6-5	TRBJ2-1	TRBD2
TGCAGCGTTGAGGGGAATGGCTACACCTTC	CSVEGNGYTF	-	TRBV29-1	TRBJ1-2	-
TGTGCCAGCACCGGGACAGAACTAGCCAAAAACATTCAGTACTTC	CASTGTELAKNIQYF	few	TRBV2	TRBJ2-4	TRBD1
TGTGTCAGAAGCACCTCGGGACCCGCCTCCCGCGAGCAGTACTTC	CVRSTSGPASREQYF	-	TRBV7-5	TRBJ2-7	-
TGCGCCAGCAGCCAAGTGGGGACAGGGGGGTCATTCCCTTCACCCCTCCACTTT	CASSQVGTGGSFPSPLHF	-	TRBV4-3	TRBJ1-6	TRBD1
TGTGCCAGCAGCCGTGATTCTTATGGCTACACCTTC	CASSRDSYGYTF	once	TRBV7-9	TRBJ1-2	-
TGTGCCAGCAGCGTTACGGGCCAGGGAAACACCATATATTTT	CASSVTGQGNTIYF	-	TRBV9	TRBJ1-3	-
TGTGCCAGCAGTTTAGTTTACGAGCAGTACTTC	CASSLVYEQYF	once	TRBV12-3/TRBV12-4	TRBJ2-7	-
TGTGCCAGCAGTTTAGCGGGACAGGGGGGTTCACCCCTCCACTTT	CASSLAGQGGSPLHF	-	TRBV27	TRBJ1-6	TRBD1
TGTGCCAGCAGCCCTTTTGGTTTGGGATCCTACGAGCAGTACTTC	CASSPFGLGSYEQYF	-	TRBV7-9	TRBJ2-7	-
TGTGCCAGCAGTTCCCCAGGGTTACCCCTCCACTTT	CASSSPGLPLHF	-	TRBV28	TRBJ1-6	-
TGTGCCAGCACAGGGGCCTATGGCTACACCTTC	CASTGAYGYTF	-	TRBV28	TRBJ1-2	-